This TCR beta chain was observed in a study of cytomegalovirus exposure and HLA in healthy donors. In the study overall: A previous analysis identified 95 million to 130 million unique TCR beta sequences derived from roughly 190 million T cells.

CDR3 size: 15 residues. The germline gives CDR1 MNHNS, CDR2 SASEGT. Trimming left V 0 bases short and J 7 bases short, with 12 bases between. Details on this clone: The antigen is undetermined.

Amplification used 60 Vbeta primers and 13 Jbeta primers. The repertoire was sequenced with immunoSEQ multiplex PCR; TCRdb's copy has only in-frame clones and lacks some. The sample records 100,000 to 150,000 clones, 65% to 75% being singletons. Study-wide findings and caveats: Cytomegalovirus status was reportedly diagnosed by the classifier with high specificity and sensitivity.

Sample: PBMCs. The J gene is TRBJ1-4, the V gene TRBV6-1; D may be TRBD1 (5 bases). The sequence derives from a woman aged 50 to 60 in good health and CMV-seropositive. The DNA of the CDR3 is TGTGCCAGCAGTGAAGCTGGCGCAAGGGGTGAAAAACTGTTTTTT. It yields the protein CASSEAGARGEKLFF.